The present TCR beta chain was sequenced within a study of vaccination effects on CD4 cells after COVID-19. Regarding the study as a whole: Marked contraction was observed in infection-induced and vaccine-induced clones late after vaccination.

A remark on this clone: What it binds is unknown.

Measured with immunoSEQ multiplex PCR; TCRdb has only the in-frame clones, and not every one. The sample yields nearly 30,000 clones, approximately 79% seen once. Ahead of sequencing, the ViraFEST assay grew antigen-specific CD4+ T cells using viral peptide pools. Having been cultured for around ten days, the cells underwent CD4+ T cell isolation. As their vaccination, participants received two doses of either BNT162b2 or mRNA-1273. Cultivation was performed at two million PBMC per well with 8 to 10 IU/ml IL-2 and 10 ug/ml peptides added. The CDR3 length is 12 residues. Germline CDR1 is SNHLY and CDR2 is FYNNEI. With 1 base removed from V and 1 base from J, the gap between germline ends came to 1 base.

The rearrangement joins TRBV2 to TRBJ1-1; D is uncertain. The origin of this receptor is a human donor who received a COVID-19 vaccine. Some clones in this sample may be carry-over from other donors' samples. Source: CD4+ T cells from PBMCs cultured with SARS-CoV-2 spike peptides, taken after COVID-19 vaccination. CDR3 loop: CASSEGNTEAFF. The DNA of the CDR3 is TGTGCCAGCAGTGAAGGGAACACTGAAGCTTTCTTT.